These T cell receptor beta chains were read from a single sample in a study of response to subunit inactivated influenza vaccine. MiXCR, run by TCRdb on the RT-PCR reads, gives a single entry per CDR3 protein. The sample yields approximately 170,000 distinct CDR3 sequences, approximately 15% seen once. Sample: CD8+ T cells sorted from PBMCs, taken 5 days after vaccination. These receptors all come from a man in his fifties or sixties who received an inactivated influenza vaccine. The CDR3 runs from the conserved cysteine through the conserved F or W. A D gene is named only where the DNA matches it firmly. Where a row states a size, it is once, few, many or the class of an expanded clone; other rows omit it.

D	J	V	size	CDR3	DNA
.	TRBJ2-1	TRBV28	many	CASSLMGSKSYNEQFF	TGTGCCAGCAGTTTAATGGGATCCAAGTCCTACAATGAGCAGTTCTTC
TRBD1	TRBJ2-2	TRBV12-3/TRBV12-4	.	CASSWSGTGNTGELFF	TGTGCCAGCAGTTGGTCCGGGACAGGGAACACCGGGGAGCTGTTTTTT
.	TRBJ2-7	TRBV3-1	many	CASSQELGAAYEQYF	TGTGCCAGCAGCCAAGAGCTAGGGGCCGCTTACGAGCAGTACTTC
.	TRBJ2-3	TRBV29-1	many	CSVDLRSDTQYF	TGCAGCGTTGACCTGCGTTCAGATACGCAGTATTTT
.	TRBJ2-2	TRBV20-1	few	CSARDSPRTGELFF	TGCAGTGCTAGGGACAGCCCGAGAACCGGGGAGCTGTTTTTT
TRBD2	TRBJ2-1	TRBV2	.	CASSHPGLAGAVLPGGNEQFF	TGTGCCAGCAGTCACCCCGGGCTAGCGGGGGCCGTACTCCCCGGGGGCAATGAGCAGTTCTTC
TRBD2	TRBJ2-1	TRBV9	.	CASSPSGGTRRNEQFF	TGTGCCAGCAGCCCCTCGGGAGGGACTAGAAGGAATGAGCAGTTCTTC
TRBD2	TRBJ2-1	TRBV28	.	CASSLTAGGGNEQFF	TGTGCCAGCAGTTTAACGGCGGGAGGTGGGAATGAGCAGTTCTTC
TRBD1	TRBJ1-6	TRBV7-8	few	CASSDHDRGWSYNSPLHF	TGTGCCAGCAGCGACCACGACAGGGGTTGGTCCTATAATTCACCCCTCCACTTT
.	TRBJ1-2	TRBV7-9	.	CASSLGDITNYGYTF	TGTGCCAGCAGCTTGGGGGACATAACTAACTATGGCTACACCTTC
TRBD2	TRBJ2-5	TRBV4-3	many	CASSTGSGKGTQYF	TGCGCCAGCAGCACCGGCAGCGGGAAGGGGACCCAGTACTTC
TRBD1	TRBJ2-7	TRBV7-6	.	CASSLGWGQKYEQYF	TGTGCCAGCAGCTTAGGCTGGGGACAGAAATACGAGCAGTACTTC
TRBD2	TRBJ2-3	TRBV28	.	CASSLSVSGGSTSTDTQYF	TGTGCCAGCAGTTTATCGGTTAGCGGGGGATCGACTAGCACAGATACGCAGTATTTT
.	TRBJ2-3	TRBV7-2	.	CASSLGANTQYF	TGTGCCAGCAGCTTAGGGGCGAATACGCAGTATTTT
.	TRBJ2-7	TRBV6-2/TRBV6-3	.	CASRPDIRDEQYF	TGTGCCAGCAGACCGGACATTCGGGACGAGCAGTACTTC
TRBD1	TRBJ1-1	TRBV6-1	.	CASLIRTGMNTEAFF	TGTGCCAGCCTCATTAGGACAGGCATGAACACTGAAGCTTTCTTT
.	TRBJ2-7	TRBV12-3/TRBV12-4	many	CASSLGSAYEQYF	TGTGCCAGCAGTTTAGGATCCGCCTACGAGCAGTACTTC
.	TRBJ2-1	TRBV9	.	CASSVEAERNNEQFF	TGTGCCAGCAGCGTAGAGGCGGAGCGGAACAATGAGCAGTTCTTC
.	TRBJ2-5	TRBV7-6	few	CASSRFTGIKTQYF	TGTGCCAGCAGCAGGTTTACAGGGATAAAGACCCAGTACTTC
TRBD1	TRBJ2-5	TRBV13	.	CASRRTGQETQYF	TGTGCCAGCAGAAGGACAGGGCAAGAGACCCAGTACTTC
TRBD2	TRBJ2-1	TRBV29-1	few	CSVELASYNEQFF	TGCAGCGTCGAACTAGCGAGCTACAATGAGCAGTTCTTC
.	TRBJ2-3	TRBV20-1	few	CSAARPREFSSTDTQYF	TGCAGTGCCGCTCGGCCCCGGGAGTTTTCTAGCACAGATACGCAGTATTTT
.	TRBJ2-1	TRBV11-2	.	CASSLVTGYNEQFF	TGTGCCAGCAGCTTAGTAACAGGGTACAATGAGCAGTTCTTC
.	TRBJ1-5	TRBV6-2/TRBV6-3	few	CASSVYSNQPQHF	TGTGCCAGCAGCGTGTATAGCAATCAGCCCCAGCATTTT
TRBD1	TRBJ2-7	TRBV10-2	.	CASSTRMGQATYEQYF	TGCGCCAGCAGCACCCGCATGGGACAGGCGACCTACGAGCAGTACTTC
.	TRBJ2-1	TRBV28	.	CASSLPAGTSYNEQFF	TGTGCCAGCAGTTTACCAGCGGGCACCTCCTACAATGAGCAGTTCTTC
TRBD1	TRBJ2-2	TRBV24-1	.	CATSGTGDTGELFF	TGTGCCACCAGTGGGACAGGCGACACCGGGGAGCTGTTTTTT
.	TRBJ2-3	TRBV6-5	.	CASSSGIKADTQYF	TGTGCCAGCAGTTCCGGGATCAAGGCAGATACGCAGTATTTT
TRBD2	TRBJ2-3	TRBV20-1	.	CSASLTGTSGLSTDTQYF	TGCAGTGCTAGCCTTACAGGGACTAGCGGCCTTAGCACAGATACGCAGTATTTT
.	TRBJ2-5	TRBV7-9	.	CASSLIQGIETQYF	TGTGCCAGCAGCTTAATCCAGGGAATCGAGACCCAGTACTTC
TRBD2	TRBJ2-1	TRBV11-2	few	CASSLEAGLVTNEQFF	TGTGCCAGCAGCTTAGAGGCGGGACTAGTTACCAATGAGCAGTTCTTC
.	TRBJ2-5	TRBV24-1	once	CATSDFYEGAQYF	TGTGCCACCAGTGATTTCTACGAGGGGGCCCAGTACTTC
TRBD1	TRBJ1-1	TRBV6-1	many	CASARDSYNTEAFF	TGTGCCAGCGCGAGGGACAGCTACAACACTGAAGCTTTCTTT
.	TRBJ2-2	TRBV30	.	CAWSVPNTGELFF	TGTGCCTGGAGTGTTCCGAACACCGGGGAGCTGTTTTTT
.	TRBJ2-7	TRBV20-1	.	CSARETRTGLYEQYF	TGCAGTGCTAGAGAGACTCGAACTGGGCTCTACGAGCAGTACTTC
.	TRBJ2-1	TRBV6-5	.	CASSYGLMPNNEQFF	TGTGCCAGCAGTTACGGCCTGATGCCCAACAATGAGCAGTTCTTC
.	TRBJ1-1	TRBV14	.	CASSQIRGRGTEAFF	TGTGCCAGCAGCCAAATACGGGGTAGGGGCACTGAAGCTTTCTTT